The next 23 T cell receptor beta chains were all read from a single sample in a study of memory CD8 T cells in hepatitis C reinfection. The time point: late/post reinfection, 12 to 24 weeks after detection. The sorted cells went straight to TCR sequencing with no prior in vitro expansion. The table came from immunoSEQ multiplex PCR; TCRdb's copy has only in-frame clones and leaves some out. The sample lists 250 to 300 clones; around three quarters were seen once. The sequenced sample consisted of HCV tetramer-positive CD8+ T cells sorted from blood. Receptors were obtained from a man between 18 and 35 years old with hepatitis C virus infection.

The chain employs TRBV7-3 and TRBJ2-7, with 14 positions matching TRBD2. Germline CDR1 SGHTA, CDR2 FQGTGA. After removal of 5 bases from V and 5 bases from J, the junction contained 20 bases not matched to a gene. The CDR3 is made up of 20 amino acids. CDR3 region: CASSPDPGLAGVTMGNEQYF. The CDR3 bases are TGTGCCAGCAGCCCAGACCCGGGACTAGCGGGAGTTACGATGGGGAACGAGCAGTACTTC. Full variable domain (rest looked up from reference TRBV7-3 and TRBJ2-7): GAGVSQTPSNKVTEKGKYVELRCDPISGHTALYWYRQSLGQGPEFLIYFQGTGAADDSGLPNDRFFAVRPEGSVSTLKIQRTERGDSAVYLCASSPDPGLAGVTMGNEQYFGPGTRLTVT.

The V call is TRBV7-8, the J call TRBJ2-1; TRBD1 agrees at 9 bases. CDR1 SGHVS and CDR2 FQNEAQ come from the germline V gene. CDR3 length: 16 amino acids. With V trimmed by 1 base and J by 8 bases, 9 bases remained unmatched. DNA for the CDR3: TGTGCCAGCAGCTTAGAGGGACAGGGAATCCCCCATGAGCAGTTCTTC. Translation gives CASSLEGQGIPHEQFF.

A word on this clone: Other DNA sequences of this sample code for an identical CDR3. CDR3 sequence: CASSLVTSGGYQETQYF. The DNA for the CDR3 is TGTGCCAGCAGCTTAGTGACTAGCGGGGGGTACCAAGAGACCCAGTACTTC. The gene calls are TRBV7-2 and TRBJ2-5; 13 bases line up with TRBD2. There are 17 residues in the CDR3. The J segment lost 0 bases and the V segment lost 1 base, leaving 2 bases of the junction unmatched. Per the germline V gene, CDR1 is SGHTA and CDR2 is FQGNSA.

The table lists this clone with a count of one. The V call is TRBV4-2, the J call TRBJ2-2, with 10 bases that match TRBD2. Germline CDR1 reads LGHNA; CDR2 reads YNFKEQ. The CDR3 length is 17 residues. V dropped 0 bases and J dropped 8; count of bases not matched to a gene: 9. CDR3: CASSQEASGGAWGELFF. The CDR3 DNA sequence: TGTGCCAGCAGCCAAGAGGCCAGCGGGGGGGCGTGGGGGGAGCTGTTTTTT.

V gene TRBV12-5 combines with J gene TRBJ2-5; the D gene is possibly TRBD1 (5 bases). This CDR3 has 16 amino acids. Per germline, CDR1 LGHNT and CDR2 FRNRAP. V lost 0 bases to trimming and J lost 0 bases, with 11 bases between them. The CDR3 DNA reads as TGTGCTAGTGGTTTGGTGCAACAGGTTCACCAAGAGACCCAGTACTTC. Its protein is CASGLVQQVHQETQYF. Full variable domain (remainder filled in from reference TRBV12-5 and TRBJ2-5): DARVTQTPRHKVTEMGQEVTMRCQPILGHNTVFWYRQTMMQGLELLAYFRNRAPLDDSGMPKDRFSAEMPDATLATLKIQPSEPRDSAVYFCASGLVQQVHQETQYFGPGTRLLVL.

The chain combines TRBV10-3 with TRBJ2-3, with 13 positions matching TRBD2. This CDR3 is 17 amino acids long. The germline V gene encodes CDR1 ENHRY and CDR2 SYGVKD. Trimming cost V 0 bases and J 2 bases; bases outside gene matches: 2. The CDR3 DNA sequence: TGTGCCATCAGTGAGTCGACTAGCGGGGGGTACACAGATACGCAGTATTTT. It translates to CAISESTSGGYTDTQYF.

V is TRBV11-1 and J is TRBJ2-2, with TRBD2 matching over 9 bases. V lost 1 base to trimming and J lost 5 bases; unmatched junction nucleotides: 5. The germline CDR1 and CDR2 sequences are SGHAT and FQDESV (reference sequence). The CDR3 loop spans 16 amino acids. In DNA form, the CDR3 reads TGTGCCAGCAGCTTAGGGTTAGCGGGAGAGACCGGGGAGCTGTTTTTT. Its protein is CASSLGLAGETGELFF.

The chain combines TRBV15 with TRBJ2-2, with a possible D match to TRBD1 (6 bases). This CDR3 spans 15 amino acids. The V end was cut by 5 bases, the J end by 2 bases, with 12 bases between. CDR1 is LNHNV and CDR2 is YYDKDF in the germline V gene (reference sequence). The CDR3 is CATSVLQGNTGELFF. The CDR3 DNA is TGTGCCACCAGCGTTTTACAGGGAAACACCGGGGAGCTGTTTTTT.

As regards this clone: Other DNA sequences in the sample encode the same CDR3. The DNA of the CDR3 is TGTGCCAGCAGTTTCGGGACAGGGGACAATGAGCAGTTCTTC. Translated, it gives CASSFGTGDNEQFF. This chain joins TRBV28 and TRBJ2-1, with 10 bases lining up with TRBD1. Germline V gene data show CDR1 as MDHEN and CDR2 as SYDVKM. Trimming at V came to 3 bases and at J to 5 bases, leaving 1 base not matched to a gene. CDR3 length: 14 residues. The full variable domain, with the rest looked up from reference TRBV28 and TRBJ2-1, is DVKVTQSSRYLVKRTGEKVFLECVQDMDHENMFWYRQDPGLGLRLIYFSYDVKMKEKGDIPEGYSVSREKKERFSLILESASTNQTSMYLCASSFGTGDNEQFFGPGTRLTVL.

The chain couples TRBV7-8 to TRBJ2-1; D remains ambiguous. CDR1 SGHVS and CDR2 FQNEAQ come from the germline V gene. The CDR3 contains 13 residues. V was cut by 3 bases and J by 5 bases, with 8 bases left in between. The CDR3 nucleotides read TGTGCCAGCAGCTTGCCAGTAAACAATGAGCAGTTCTTC. Translating gives CASSLPVNNEQFF.

As concerns this clone: Other DNA sequences in this sample translate to the same CDR3. The chain has TRBV4-3 and TRBJ1-2, with 7 nucleotides matching TRBD1. Germline V gene data show CDR1 as LGHNA and CDR2 as YSLEER. CDR3 size: 15 residues. The V gene end was trimmed by 0 bases and the J gene end by 8 bases; junction bases not matched to a gene: 9. DNA for the CDR3: TGCGCCAGCAGCCAAGAACCCACAGGGGTGGACGGCTACACCTTC. Amino acid sequence: CASSQEPTGVDGYTF.

J is TRBJ2-2 and V is TRBV5-8, with D possibly TRBD1 on 5 matching bases. There are 13 residues in the CDR3. Germline V lookup: CDR1 SGHTS, CDR2 YDEGEE. Trimming took off 5 bases at V and 8 bases at J, with 13 bases between the two ends. CDR3 sequence reads: CASRSGSMGELFF. The CDR3 coding sequence is TGTGCCAGCAGGTCAGGGTCTATGGGGGAGCTGTTTTTT.

The rearrangement uses TRBV5-6 and TRBJ2-1; 8 nucleotides align to TRBD2. The CDR3 is made up of 15 amino acids. Germline V gene data show CDR1 as SGHDT and CDR2 as YYEEEE. V dropped 4 bases and J dropped 12; count of bases not matched to a gene: 15. CDR3 bases: TGTGCCAGCAGCCATACTAGACGGGAGGGCCTAGGGCAGTTCTTC. Protein product: CASSHTRREGLGQFF.

The gene calls are TRBV4-3 and TRBJ2-1, with TRBD2 matching 15 bases. The germline V gene encodes CDR1 LGHNA and CDR2 YSLEER. The CDR3 totals 17 residues. With V trimmed by 0 bases and J by 6 bases, 3 bases remained unmatched. CDR3 nucleotide sequence: TGCGCCAGCAGCCAAGAACCGGGACTAGCGGGGGGCAATGAGCAGTTCTTC. Its translation: CASSQEPGLAGGNEQFF.

Comments on this clone: A single base separates this from a much larger clone, so it may be a read error. V usage is TRBV2 and J usage is TRBJ1-4; weak D call: TRBD1 (6 bases). The CDR3 has 14 residues. V was shortened by 8 bases and J by 2 bases, with 12 bases between the two germline ends. Germline loops: CDR1 SNHLY, CDR2 FYNNEI. CDR3 loop: CASGQGQTNEKLFF. The DNA of the CDR3 is TGTGCCAGCGGCCAGGGGCAGACTAATGAAAAACTGTTTTTT.

The chain links TRBV15 to TRBJ1-1; 9 nucleotides align to TRBD1. The V gene's germline CDR1 is LNHNV and CDR2 YYDKDF (reference sequence). This CDR3 has 13 amino acids. The V gene end was trimmed by 7 bases and the J gene end by 6 bases; junction bases not matched to a gene: 6. The CDR3 loop reads CATTRDRVAEAFF. The CDR3, as DNA: TGTGCCACCACAAGGGACAGGGTGGCTGAAGCTTTCTTT.

This chain links TRBV27 with TRBJ2-1; TRBD1 might be the D (5 bases). V dropped 5 bases and J dropped 3 bases, with 20 bases sitting between them. CDR1 is MNHEY, CDR2 SMNVEV, per germline (reference sequence). The CDR3 is 17 amino acids. In DNA, the CDR3 is TGTGCCAGCAGTCATCTTACAGGCGATCCCCTCTACAATGAGCAGTTCTTC. Its protein product is CASSHLTGDPLYNEQFF.

DNA of the CDR3: TGTGCCAGCAGTTCCGCCAGGGGAGAAGGCTATGGCTACACCTTC. This gives the protein CASSSARGEGYGYTF. This chain connects TRBV6-5 to TRBJ1-2, with TRBD1 as a possible D gene (6 bases). The CDR3 loop spans 15 amino acids. The V and J ends lost 4 bases and 4 bases respectively, with 16 bases between them. Germline loops: CDR1 MNHEY, CDR2 SVGAGI.

The chain is built from TRBV7-8 and TRBJ1-4; TRBD1 is a possible D gene (6 bases). Germline V gene data show CDR1 as SGHVS and CDR2 as FQNEAQ. The CDR3 is 16 amino acids. V gave up 4 bases and J gave up 6 bases, with 18 bases separating them. For the CDR3, the DNA is TGTGCCAGCAGCTCCCCTATGGGGGCGCCCGATGAAAAACTGTTTTTT. It specifies CASSSPMGAPDEKLFF.

This clone came up once. This chain joins TRBV9 and TRBJ2-5, with TRBD2 matching over 10 bases. Trimming took 0 bases from V and 0 from J; bases not matched to a gene: 8. The CDR3 sequence is 18 residues long. Per the germline V gene, CDR1 is SGDLS and CDR2 is YYNGEE. This CDR3 is CASSVEGGSGGYQETQYF. CDR3 coding DNA: TGTGCCAGCAGCGTAGAAGGGGGTAGCGGGGGGTACCAAGAGACCCAGTACTTC.

Concerning this clone itself: Relative to the germline gene, one junction end is altered; a read error may explain this. The gene calls are TRBV5-4 and TRBJ1-1, with unresolved D. The CDR3 is 13 amino acids. Germline values: CDR1 SGHNT, CDR2 YYREEE (reference sequence). CDR3 region: CASGLGSGTEAFF. The CDR3 DNA reads as TGTGCCAGCGGCTTGGGGTCGGGGACTGAAGCTTTCTTT.

This clone was detected a few times. The chain carries TRBV29-1 and TRBJ2-1; 9 positions agree with TRBD2. V shed 5 bases and J 9 bases; nucleotides not matched to a gene: 11. The CDR3 contains 14 residues. Germline V gene lookup returns CDR1 SQVTM and CDR2 ANQGSEA. CDR3: CSVTGLARDGEQFF. Written as DNA, the CDR3 is TGCAGCGTTACGGGACTAGCCCGTGATGGTGAGCAGTTCTTC.

V usage is TRBV4-3 and J usage is TRBJ2-2; 10 bases are a match to TRBD2. CDR1 and CDR2 (germline): LGHNA, YSLEER. J lost 7 bases, V lost 0 bases, and 8 bases had no gene match. The CDR3 runs 17 residues. For the CDR3, the DNA is TGCGCCAGCAGCCAAGACCCGCTAGCGGGGGCGGGCGGGGAGCTGTTTTTT. Protein sequence: CASSQDPLAGAGGELFF.